The rows below give T cell receptor beta chains drawn from one sample of a study of response to subunit inactivated influenza vaccine. TCRdb fed the RT-PCR reads into MiXCR, producing one record per CDR3 protein. The data hold over 650,000 distinct CDR3 sequences, with less than 20% observed a single time. Material: PBMCs from blood, obtained less than 6 days after vaccination. Receptors were obtained from a man between 45 and 60 years old who received an inactivated influenza vaccine. The CDR3 runs from the conserved cysteine through the conserved F or W. Fields, in order: CDR3 DNA, CDR3 protein, V gene, D gene, clone size, J gene. A D gene is named only where the DNA matches it firmly. Clone size is given for some rows only: seen once, a few or many times, or a class if the clone is expanded.

cdr3_nt: TGTGCCAGCAGCTCGGACAAGAGCTCCTACAATGAGCAGTTCTTC
cdr3_aa: CASSSDKSSYNEQFF
v_call: TRBV13
d_call: .
clone_size: .
j_call: TRBJ2-1

cdr3_nt: TGCAGTGCTAGAGATCGACAGTTGAACTATGGCTACACCTTC
cdr3_aa: CSARDRQLNYGYTF
v_call: TRBV20-1
d_call: .
clone_size: .
j_call: TRBJ1-2

cdr3_nt: TGTGCCAGCAGCCGCCAGGGACAGGACAATTCACCCCTCCACTTT
cdr3_aa: CASSRQGQDNSPLHF
v_call: TRBV7-2
d_call: TRBD1
clone_size: .
j_call: TRBJ1-6

cdr3_nt: TGTGCCAGCAGCTTAGCACTAGCGGGGTCCGGGGCCCAGTACTTC
cdr3_aa: CASSLALAGSGAQYF
v_call: TRBV7-2
d_call: TRBD2
clone_size: few
j_call: TRBJ2-5

cdr3_nt: TGTGCCAGCAGCTTAACGGGGAGACTGCAAGAGACCCAGTACTTC
cdr3_aa: CASSLTGRLQETQYF
v_call: TRBV7-3
d_call: .
clone_size: .
j_call: TRBJ2-5

cdr3_nt: TGTGCCAGCAGTTACCGGGCGAATAGCAATCAGCCCCAGCATTTT
cdr3_aa: CASSYRANSNQPQHF
v_call: TRBV6-2/TRBV6-3
d_call: .
clone_size: .
j_call: TRBJ1-5

cdr3_nt: TGCGCCAGCAACAGGGAGCCTAGCTCCTACAATGAGCAGTTCTTC
cdr3_aa: CASNREPSSYNEQFF
v_call: TRBV4-1
d_call: .
clone_size: few
j_call: TRBJ2-1

cdr3_nt: TGTGCCAGCAGTTCAAGACAGGGAATTCCCTACGAGCAGTACTTC
cdr3_aa: CASSSRQGIPYEQYF
v_call: TRBV12-3/TRBV12-4
d_call: TRBD1
clone_size: few
j_call: TRBJ2-7

cdr3_nt: TGTGCCAGCAGTTTTCGTGGGGTACAGACCCAGTACTTC
cdr3_aa: CASSFRGVQTQYF
v_call: TRBV12-3/TRBV12-4
d_call: .
clone_size: many
j_call: TRBJ2-5

cdr3_nt: TGTGCCAGCAGCTTCACAATGAACACCGGGGAGCTGTTTTTT
cdr3_aa: CASSFTMNTGELFF
v_call: TRBV7-9
d_call: .
clone_size: .
j_call: TRBJ2-2

cdr3_nt: TGTGCCAGCAGTGAAACGTCAGGGGGATATCAGCCCCAGCATTTT
cdr3_aa: CASSETSGGYQPQHF
v_call: TRBV2
d_call: TRBD1
clone_size: .
j_call: TRBJ1-5

cdr3_nt: TGCAGCGTCCAGGGGACAGGGGATAAGCAGGGGATCGGCGGGCCGGCTTACAATGAGCAGTTCTTC
cdr3_aa: CSVQGTGDKQGIGGPAYNEQFF
v_call: TRBV29-1
d_call: TRBD1
clone_size: .
j_call: TRBJ2-1

cdr3_nt: TGTGCCAGCAGTTTTTATGGTGGCAGCCAAGAGACCCAGTACTTC
cdr3_aa: CASSFYGGSQETQYF
v_call: TRBV12-3/TRBV12-4
d_call: .
clone_size: .
j_call: TRBJ2-5

cdr3_nt: TGTGCCAGCAGCCATCAGTGGGGCGCAGCCAAAAACATTCAGTACTTC
cdr3_aa: CASSHQWGAAKNIQYF
v_call: TRBV14
d_call: .
clone_size: few
j_call: TRBJ2-4

cdr3_nt: TGTGCCAGCAGCCGTTCTCCAGGGAGATTGAACACTGAAGCTTTCTTT
cdr3_aa: CASSRSPGRLNTEAFF
v_call: TRBV7-2
d_call: .
clone_size: .
j_call: TRBJ1-1

cdr3_nt: TGTGCCAGCAGTGCCGGACAGGCTCAAGAGACCCAGTACTTC
cdr3_aa: CASSAGQAQETQYF
v_call: TRBV6-1
d_call: TRBD1
clone_size: .
j_call: TRBJ2-5

cdr3_nt: TGTGCCAGCACCGACTGGGGGACTAGCTCCTACGAGCAGTACTTC
cdr3_aa: CASTDWGTSSYEQYF
v_call: TRBV6-4
d_call: TRBD2
clone_size: few
j_call: TRBJ2-7

cdr3_nt: TGTGCCATCAGAACTGGCCTTAGGGAGACCCAGTACTTC
cdr3_aa: CAIRTGLRETQYF
v_call: TRBV10-3
d_call: .
clone_size: few
j_call: TRBJ2-5

cdr3_nt: TGTGCCAGCAGCCACGGGGGGGCGGGGAGCACTGAAGCTTTCTTT
cdr3_aa: CASSHGGAGSTEAFF
v_call: TRBV4-2
d_call: .
clone_size: .
j_call: TRBJ1-1

cdr3_nt: TGTGCCAGCAGTGGACGCCCGGAGGGAGAGCAGTACTTC
cdr3_aa: CASSGRPEGEQYF
v_call: TRBV12-3/TRBV12-4
d_call: .
clone_size: .
j_call: TRBJ2-7

cdr3_nt: TGCGCCAGCAGTAAGGAGGGTAGCTCCTACAATGAGCAGTTCTTC
cdr3_aa: CASSKEGSSYNEQFF
v_call: TRBV5-1
d_call: .
clone_size: .
j_call: TRBJ2-1

cdr3_nt: TGTGCCAGCAGGGACAGGGCGGAATTAAACACTGAAGCTTTCTTT
cdr3_aa: CASRDRAELNTEAFF
v_call: TRBV5-4
d_call: TRBD1
clone_size: .
j_call: TRBJ1-1

cdr3_nt: TGCAGTGCTAGAGAGGATTCAGGAAACACTGAAGCTTTCTTT
cdr3_aa: CSAREDSGNTEAFF
v_call: TRBV20-1
d_call: .
clone_size: .
j_call: TRBJ1-1

cdr3_nt: TGCGCCAGCAGCCTATCAACAGGGGCTGGGGCCAACGTCCTGACTTTC
cdr3_aa: CASSLSTGAGANVLTF
v_call: TRBV4-3
d_call: TRBD1
clone_size: many
j_call: TRBJ2-6

cdr3_nt: TGTGCCAGCAGCTTCCCGGACAGGTTGTGGACTGAAGCTTTCTTT
cdr3_aa: CASSFPDRLWTEAFF
v_call: TRBV11-2
d_call: TRBD1
clone_size: .
j_call: TRBJ1-1

cdr3_nt: TGCGCCAGCAGCCATCCCAGCGGGGGGGCCCTAGAGCAGTTCTTC
cdr3_aa: CASSHPSGGALEQFF
v_call: TRBV4-3
d_call: TRBD2
clone_size: .
j_call: TRBJ2-1

cdr3_nt: TGTGCCAGCTGGGGGAATTCGGGCGTGAACACTGAAGCTTTCTTT
cdr3_aa: CASWGNSGVNTEAFF
v_call: TRBV6-1
d_call: .
clone_size: .
j_call: TRBJ1-1

cdr3_nt: TGTGCCAGCAGCAAAATGCCCCGAGCTTGGGAGGACTTCCAAGAGACCCAGTACTTC
cdr3_aa: CASSKMPRAWEDFQETQYF
v_call: TRBV21-1
d_call: .
clone_size: few
j_call: TRBJ2-5

cdr3_nt: TGTGCCAGCAGGGTCGGGAGGGCGAACACCGGGGAGCTGTTTTTT
cdr3_aa: CASRVGRANTGELFF
v_call: TRBV6-1
d_call: TRBD2
clone_size: many
j_call: TRBJ2-2

cdr3_nt: TGCAGTGCTTTTGGTGGACTAGCGGGAGGATTCGGCAATGAGCAGTTCTTC
cdr3_aa: CSAFGGLAGGFGNEQFF
v_call: TRBV20-1
d_call: TRBD2
clone_size: .
j_call: TRBJ2-1

cdr3_nt: TGCAGTGCTAGAGTAGGGATACCCTCCTACAATGAGCAGTTCTTC
cdr3_aa: CSARVGIPSYNEQFF
v_call: TRBV20-1
d_call: .
clone_size: .
j_call: TRBJ2-1

cdr3_nt: TGTGCCAGCAGCTTAGGTATAGGGGACTCCTACAATGAGCAGTTCTTC
cdr3_aa: CASSLGIGDSYNEQFF
v_call: TRBV7-9
d_call: .
clone_size: .
j_call: TRBJ2-1

cdr3_nt: TGCGCCAGCAGCTTGTTTGTTAGGGTCACGACCGGGGAGCTGTTTTTT
cdr3_aa: CASSLFVRVTTGELFF
v_call: TRBV5-1
d_call: .
clone_size: .
j_call: TRBJ2-2

cdr3_nt: TGTGCCACCAGCAGAGATGGGGGGCTCAGCAATCAGCCCCAGCATTTT
cdr3_aa: CATSRDGGLSNQPQHF
v_call: TRBV15
d_call: .
clone_size: .
j_call: TRBJ1-5

cdr3_nt: TGTGCCAGCAGCCCATCGGACAAGGGTCATGCTATGAACACTGAAGCTTTCTTT
cdr3_aa: CASSPSDKGHAMNTEAFF
v_call: TRBV11-1
d_call: .
clone_size: .
j_call: TRBJ1-1

cdr3_nt: TGCGCCAGCAGCTGGGGGCAGGCCTACAATGAGCAGTTCTTC
cdr3_aa: CASSWGQAYNEQFF
v_call: TRBV5-1
d_call: .
clone_size: many
j_call: TRBJ2-1

cdr3_nt: TGTGCCAGCAGCTTAGAGAGGGCCCTCGTGGGCACAGATACGCAGTATTTT
cdr3_aa: CASSLERALVGTDTQYF
v_call: TRBV11-2
d_call: .
clone_size: few
j_call: TRBJ2-3

cdr3_nt: TGTGCCAGCAGTGATAGCGGGAGAGGGGGGACCCAGTACTTC
cdr3_aa: CASSDSGRGGTQYF
v_call: TRBV12-3/TRBV12-4
d_call: TRBD2
clone_size: many
j_call: TRBJ2-5

cdr3_nt: TGCAGTGCTAGAGCTCCCCTTCTTACAACTAATGAAAAACTGTTTTTT
cdr3_aa: CSARAPLLTTNEKLFF
v_call: TRBV20-1
d_call: .
clone_size: few
j_call: TRBJ1-4

cdr3_nt: TGTGCCAGCAGCTCGGGAATCAGCACAGATACGCAGTATTTT
cdr3_aa: CASSSGISTDTQYF
v_call: TRBV7-2
d_call: .
clone_size: many
j_call: TRBJ2-3